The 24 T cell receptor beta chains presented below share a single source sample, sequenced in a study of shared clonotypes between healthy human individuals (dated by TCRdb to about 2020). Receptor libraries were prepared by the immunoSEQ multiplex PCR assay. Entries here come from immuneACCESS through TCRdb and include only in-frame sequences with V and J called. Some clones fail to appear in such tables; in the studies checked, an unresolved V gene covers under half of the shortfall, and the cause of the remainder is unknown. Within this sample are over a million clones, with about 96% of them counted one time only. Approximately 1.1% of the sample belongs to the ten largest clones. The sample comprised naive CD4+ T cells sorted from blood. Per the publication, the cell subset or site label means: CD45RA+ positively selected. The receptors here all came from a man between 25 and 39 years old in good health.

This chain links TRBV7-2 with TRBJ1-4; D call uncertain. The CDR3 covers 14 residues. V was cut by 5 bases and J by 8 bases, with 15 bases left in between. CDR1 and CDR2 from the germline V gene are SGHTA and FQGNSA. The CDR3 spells CASSPREVREKLFF. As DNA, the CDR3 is TGTGCCAGCAGCCCGAGGGAGGTTAGGGAAAAACTGTTTTTT.

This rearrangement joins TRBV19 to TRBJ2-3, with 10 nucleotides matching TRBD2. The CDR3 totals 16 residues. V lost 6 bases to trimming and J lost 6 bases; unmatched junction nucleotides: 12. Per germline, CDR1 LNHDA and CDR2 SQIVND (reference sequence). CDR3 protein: CASSPKVAGGRDTQYF. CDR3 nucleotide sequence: TGTGCCAGTAGCCCCAAGGTAGCGGGAGGTCGGGATACGCAGTATTTT.

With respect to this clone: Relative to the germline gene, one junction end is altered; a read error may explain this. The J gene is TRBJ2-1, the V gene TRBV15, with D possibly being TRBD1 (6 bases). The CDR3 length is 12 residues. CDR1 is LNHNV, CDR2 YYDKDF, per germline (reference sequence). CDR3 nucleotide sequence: TGTGCCACCAGCCAGAGATGGGAGCAGGGGCTCTTC. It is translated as CATSQRWEQGLF.

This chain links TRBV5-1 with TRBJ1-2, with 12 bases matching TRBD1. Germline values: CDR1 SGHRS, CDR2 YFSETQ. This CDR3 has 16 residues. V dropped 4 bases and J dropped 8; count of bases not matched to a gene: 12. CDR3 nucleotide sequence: TGCGCCAGCAGCCATTCCGGGACAGGGGGCGCGGAGGGCTACACCTTC. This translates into CASSHSGTGGAEGYTF.

The CDR3: CASSPRNTGHGYTF. CDR3 DNA sequence: TGTGCCAGCTCACCACGCAATACAGGGCATGGCTACACCTTC. The chain is built from TRBV18 and TRBJ1-2; tentatively, D is TRBD1 (6 bases). This CDR3 region has 14 residues. CDR1 and CDR2 (germline): KGHSH, LQKENI. V dropped 1 base and J dropped 6 bases, with 12 bases sitting between them.

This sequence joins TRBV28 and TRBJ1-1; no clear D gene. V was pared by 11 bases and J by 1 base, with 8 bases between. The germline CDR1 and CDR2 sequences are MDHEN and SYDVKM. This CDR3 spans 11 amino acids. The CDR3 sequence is CALQTNTEAFF. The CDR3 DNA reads TGTGCCCTACAGACGAACACTGAAGCTTTCTTT. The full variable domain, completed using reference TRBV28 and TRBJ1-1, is DVKVTQSSRYLVKRTGEKVFLECVQDMDHENMFWYRQDPGLGLRLIYFSYDVKMKEKGDIPEGYSVSREKKERFSLILESASTNQTSMYLCALQTNTEAFFGQGTRLTVV.

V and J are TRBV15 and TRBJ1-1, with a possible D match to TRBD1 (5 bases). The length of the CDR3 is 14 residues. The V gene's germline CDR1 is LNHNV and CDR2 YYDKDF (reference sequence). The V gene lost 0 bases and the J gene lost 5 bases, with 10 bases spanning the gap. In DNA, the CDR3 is TGTGCCACCAGCAGAGATCGGGCAGGGACTGAAGCTTTCTTT. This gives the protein CATSRDRAGTEAFF.

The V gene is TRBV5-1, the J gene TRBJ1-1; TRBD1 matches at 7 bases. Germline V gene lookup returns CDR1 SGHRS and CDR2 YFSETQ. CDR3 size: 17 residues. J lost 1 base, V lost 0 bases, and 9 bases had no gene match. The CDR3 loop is CASSLARAGQQNTEAFF. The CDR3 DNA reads TGCGCCAGCAGCTTGGCCAGGGCGGGACAGCAGAACACTGAAGCTTTCTTT.

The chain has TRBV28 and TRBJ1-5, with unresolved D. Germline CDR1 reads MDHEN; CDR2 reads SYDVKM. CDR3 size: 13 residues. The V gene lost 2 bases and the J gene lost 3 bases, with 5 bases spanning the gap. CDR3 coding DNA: TGTGCCAGCAGTTTACGGCTCAATCAGCCCCAGCATTTT. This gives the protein CASSLRLNQPQHF.

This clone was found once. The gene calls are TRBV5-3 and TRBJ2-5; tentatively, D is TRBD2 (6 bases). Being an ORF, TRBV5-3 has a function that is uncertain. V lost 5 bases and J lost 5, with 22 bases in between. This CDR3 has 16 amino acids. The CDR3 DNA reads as TGTGCCAGAAGAAGCCCTTTAACGGGAGTCGGGGAGACCCAGTACTTC. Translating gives CARRSPLTGVGETQYF.

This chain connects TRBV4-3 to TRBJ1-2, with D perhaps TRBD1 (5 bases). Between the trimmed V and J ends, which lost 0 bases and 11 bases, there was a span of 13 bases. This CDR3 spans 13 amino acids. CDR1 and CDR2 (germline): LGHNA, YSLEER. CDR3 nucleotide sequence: TGCGCCAGCAGCCAAGAGAGGGGCCTGTCTTACACCTTC. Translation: CASSQERGLSYTF.

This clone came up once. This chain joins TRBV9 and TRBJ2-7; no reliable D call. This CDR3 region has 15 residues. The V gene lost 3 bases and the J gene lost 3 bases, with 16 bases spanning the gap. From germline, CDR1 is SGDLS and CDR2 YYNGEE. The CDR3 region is CASSAGRKGNYEQYF. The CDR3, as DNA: TGTGCCAGCAGCGCCGGACGGAAAGGAAACTACGAGCAGTACTTC. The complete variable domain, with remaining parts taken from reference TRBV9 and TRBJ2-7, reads DSGVTQTPKHLITATGQRVTLRCSPRSGDLSVYWYQQSLDQGLQFLIQYYNGEERAKGNILERFSAQQFPDLHSELNLSSLELGDSALYFCASSAGRKGNYEQYFGPGTRLTVT.

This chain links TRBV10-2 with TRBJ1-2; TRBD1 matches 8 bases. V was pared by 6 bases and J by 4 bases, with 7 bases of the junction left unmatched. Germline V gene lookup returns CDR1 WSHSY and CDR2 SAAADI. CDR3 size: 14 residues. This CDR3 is CASRNDRGPYGYTF. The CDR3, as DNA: TGCGCCAGCAGAAACGACAGGGGTCCCTATGGCTACACCTTC.

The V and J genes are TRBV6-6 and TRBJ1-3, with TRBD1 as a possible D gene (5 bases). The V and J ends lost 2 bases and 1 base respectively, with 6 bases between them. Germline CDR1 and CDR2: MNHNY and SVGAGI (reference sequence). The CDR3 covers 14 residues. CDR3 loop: CASSYGGSGNTIYF. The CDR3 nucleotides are TGTGCCAGCAGTTACGGGGGGTCTGGAAACACCATATATTTT.

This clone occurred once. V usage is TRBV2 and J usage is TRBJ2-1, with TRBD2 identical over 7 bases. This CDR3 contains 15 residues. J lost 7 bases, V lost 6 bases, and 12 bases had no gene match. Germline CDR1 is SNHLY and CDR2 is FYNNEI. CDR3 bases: TGTGCCAGCAGGACCACGGGGAGGGTTCCGAATGAGCAGTTCTTC. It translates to CASRTTGRVPNEQFF.

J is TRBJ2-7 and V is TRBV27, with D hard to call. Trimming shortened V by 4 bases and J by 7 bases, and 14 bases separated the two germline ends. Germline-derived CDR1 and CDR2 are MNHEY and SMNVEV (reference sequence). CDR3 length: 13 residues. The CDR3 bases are TGTGCCAGCAGTTCTATGCAGGTATGGGAGCAGTACTTC. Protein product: CASSSMQVWEQYF.

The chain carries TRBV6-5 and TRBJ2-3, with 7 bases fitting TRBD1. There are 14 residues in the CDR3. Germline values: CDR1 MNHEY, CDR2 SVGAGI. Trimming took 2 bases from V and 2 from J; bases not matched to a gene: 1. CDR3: CASSYQGDTDTQYF. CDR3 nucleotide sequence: TGTGCCAGCAGTTACCAGGGGGACACAGATACGCAGTATTTT.

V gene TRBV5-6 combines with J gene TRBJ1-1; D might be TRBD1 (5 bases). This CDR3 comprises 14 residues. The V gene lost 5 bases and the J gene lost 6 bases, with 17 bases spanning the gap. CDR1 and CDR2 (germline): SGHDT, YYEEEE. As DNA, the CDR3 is TGTGCCAGCAGTAAAGAATGGGGGGTCGCTGAAGCTTTCTTT. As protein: CASSKEWGVAEAFF.

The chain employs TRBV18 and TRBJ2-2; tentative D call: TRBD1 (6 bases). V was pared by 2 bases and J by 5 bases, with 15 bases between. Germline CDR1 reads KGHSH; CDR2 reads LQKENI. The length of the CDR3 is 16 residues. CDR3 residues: CASSPSVTDRTGELFF. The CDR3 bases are TGTGCCAGCTCACCATCGGTGACGGACAGAACCGGGGAGCTGTTTTTT.

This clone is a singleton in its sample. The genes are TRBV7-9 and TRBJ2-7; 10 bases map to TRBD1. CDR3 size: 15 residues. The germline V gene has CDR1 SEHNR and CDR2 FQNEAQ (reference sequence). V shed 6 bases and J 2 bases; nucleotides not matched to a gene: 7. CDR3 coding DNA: TGTGCCAGCAGTGAACCGGGGACAGGGGCCTACGAGCAGTACTTC. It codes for CASSEPGTGAYEQYF. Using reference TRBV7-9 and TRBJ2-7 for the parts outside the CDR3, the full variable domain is DTGVSQNPRHKITKRGQNVTFRCDPISEHNRLYWYRQTLGQGPEFLTYFQNEAQLEKSRLLSDRFSAERPKGSFSTLEIQRTEQGDSAMYLCASSEPGTGAYEQYFGPGTRLTVT.

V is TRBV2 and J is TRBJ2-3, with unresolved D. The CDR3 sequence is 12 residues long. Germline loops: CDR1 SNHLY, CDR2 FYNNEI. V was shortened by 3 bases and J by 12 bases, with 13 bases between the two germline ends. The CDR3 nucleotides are TGTGCCAGCAGTGATCGTGATTTTTACCAGTATTTT. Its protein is CASSDRDFYQYF.

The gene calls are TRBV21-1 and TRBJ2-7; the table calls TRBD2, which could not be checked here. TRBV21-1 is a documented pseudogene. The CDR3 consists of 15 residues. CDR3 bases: TGTGCCAGCAGCAGCCGGGACTTCAGGGACTGCGAGCAGTACTTC. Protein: CASSSRDFRDCEQYF.

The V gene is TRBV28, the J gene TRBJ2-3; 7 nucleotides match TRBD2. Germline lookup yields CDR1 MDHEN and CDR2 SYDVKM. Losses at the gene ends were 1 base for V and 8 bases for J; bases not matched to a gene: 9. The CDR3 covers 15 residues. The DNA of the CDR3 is TGTGCCAGCAGTTTATACTCGCGGGAGAAGGGTACGCAGTATTTT. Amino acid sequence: CASSLYSREKGTQYF. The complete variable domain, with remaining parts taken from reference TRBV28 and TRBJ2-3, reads DVKVTQSSRYLVKRTGEKVFLECVQDMDHENMFWYRQDPGLGLRLIYFSYDVKMKEKGDIPEGYSVSREKKERFSLILESASTNQTSMYLCASSLYSREKGTQYFGPGTRLTVL.

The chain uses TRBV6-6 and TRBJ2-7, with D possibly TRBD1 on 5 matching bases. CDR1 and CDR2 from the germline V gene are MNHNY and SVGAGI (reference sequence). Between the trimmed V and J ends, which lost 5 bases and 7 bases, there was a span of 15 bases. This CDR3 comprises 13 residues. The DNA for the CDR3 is TGTGCCAGCAGTGAGGTACGCCGGACAGAGCAGTACTTC. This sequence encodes CASSEVRRTEQYF.